Below, 6 T cell receptor beta chains from the same sample are listed, as sequenced in a study of CD8 T cells in Susac syndrome. The RNA input was roughly 0.45 to 1 ug, and it was reverse transcribed with random hexamers. TCRdb itself ran the immunoSEQ multiplex PCR reads through MiXCR, one entry per CDR3 protein. Among roughly 330,000 distinct CDR3 sequences listed, about 92% were seen once. Sequencing was performed on CD4+ T cells from PBMCs. The source of these receptors is a human donor with multiple sclerosis.

J is TRBJ1-2 and V is TRBV7-9; D remains unclear. Deletions cut 5 bases from V and 8 bases from J, with 12 bases between. Germline V gene lookup returns CDR1 SEHNR and CDR2 FQNEAQ (reference sequence). This CDR3 contains 12 residues. The CDR3 is CASSRTDAGYTF. Written as DNA, the CDR3 is TGTGCCAGCAGCCGAACCGATGCGGGCTACACCTTC.

J is TRBJ2-7 and V is TRBV10-1; 9 bases align to TRBD1. After removal of 2 bases from V and 3 bases from J, the junction contained 5 bases not matched to a gene. The CDR3 contains 15 residues. The germline gives CDR1 WNHNN, CDR2 SYGVQD (reference sequence). CDR3 DNA: TGCGCCAGCAGTGAGGGGACAGGGAATAACTACGAGCAGTACTTC. It translates to CASSEGTGNNYEQYF.

The chain combines TRBV29-1 with TRBJ1-2; 9 bases agree with TRBD1. CDR1 is SQVTM and CDR2 is ANQGSEA in the germline V gene. V gave up 4 bases and J gave up 5 bases; unmatched junction bases: 5. The CDR3 totals 13 residues. CDR3 sequence: CSVATGGAYGYTF. CDR3 nucleotide sequence: TGCAGCGTTGCAACAGGGGGCGCGTATGGCTACACCTTC.

This chain uses TRBV7-2 with TRBJ2-7, with TRBD2 matching 7 bases. The CDR3 has 15 residues. The V gene's germline CDR1 is SGHTA and CDR2 FQGNSA. Trimming took 5 bases from V and 6 from J; bases not matched to a gene: 13. CDR3: CASSRPTSSPFEQYF. CDR3 sequence (DNA): TGTGCCAGCAGCCGTCCGACTAGCTCCCCCTTCGAGCAGTACTTC. Combining the CDR3 with reference TRBV7-2 and TRBJ2-7 gives the whole variable domain GAGVSQSPSNKVTEKGKDVELRCDPISGHTALYWYRQSLGQGLEFLIYFQGNSAPDKSGLPSDRFSAERTGGSVSTLTIQRTQQEDSAVYLCASSRPTSSPFEQYFGPGTRLTVT.

The chain links TRBV7-2 to TRBJ1-2; D is uncertain. V was clipped by 0 bases and J by 7 bases, with 6 bases between them. Looked up from germline, CDR1 is SGHTA and CDR2 is FQGNSA. This CDR3 is built from 12 residues. The CDR3 coding sequence is TGTGCCAGCAGCTTAGCCACGGGTGGCTACACCTTC. Translating it yields CASSLATGGYTF.

This sequence joins TRBV3-1 and TRBJ2-2; D is uncertain. The CDR3 loop spans 13 amino acids. Germline CDR1 and CDR2: LGHDT and YNNKEL (reference sequence). V was cut by 1 base and J by 6 bases, with 6 bases left in between. The CDR3 region has the DNA TGTGCCAGCAGCCAAGGTTCAGCCGGGGAGCTGTTTTTT. This encodes CASSQGSAGELFF. Complete variable domain (other parts from reference TRBV3-1 and TRBJ2-2): DTAVSQTPKYLVTQMGNDKSIKCEQNLGHDTMYWYKQDSKKFLKIMFSYNNKELIINETVPNRFSPKSPDKAHLNLHINSLELGDSAVYFCASSQGSAGELFFGEGSRLTVL.